One sample yielded the 9 T cell receptor beta chains listed below, sequenced in a study of blood T cell repertoires in COVID-19. Method: immunoSEQ multiplex PCR; TCRdb's copy keeps in-frame clones and lacks some. The repertoire holds 140,000 to 150,000 clones, approximately 80% seen once, with about 1.8% in the top ten. Sequencing used peripheral blood. The receptors were sampled from a woman aged 55-69 years with acute or convalescent COVID-19.

The J gene is TRBJ1-1, the V gene TRBV3-1 (or the pseudogene TRBV3-2); D not resolved. Germline V CDR1 and CDR2: LGHDT, YNNKEL (reference sequence). The CDR3 is 14 amino acids. V was shortened by 0 bases and J by 6 bases, with 11 bases between the two germline ends. The CDR3 nucleotides are TGTGCCAGCAGCCAAGACTTCACAGTACCTGAAGCTTTCTTT. Its translation is CASSQDFTVPEAFF.

The V and J genes are TRBV28 and TRBJ2-2, with TRBD2 matching over 16 bases. Per the germline V gene, CDR1 is MDHEN and CDR2 is SYDVKM. The V gene end was trimmed by 5 bases and the J gene end by 6 bases; junction bases not matched to a gene: 12. The CDR3 runs to 19 residues. CDR3 protein: CASSPKSGLAGGPPGELFF. The CDR3 coding sequence is TGTGCCAGCAGTCCAAAATCGGGACTAGCGGGAGGGCCGCCCGGGGAGCTGTTTTTT.

The V call is TRBV3-1 (or the pseudogene TRBV3-2), the J call TRBJ1-1, with D unclear. The CDR3 extends over 15 amino acids. Trimming took 0 bases from V and 0 from J, leaving 8 bases between them. From germline, CDR1 is LGHDT and CDR2 YNNKEL (reference sequence). This chain's CDR3 is CASSQEGGLNTEAFF. CDR3 sequence (DNA): TGTGCCAGCAGCCAAGAGGGCGGGTTGAACACTGAAGCTTTCTTT.

The gene calls are TRBV7-9 and TRBJ1-1; D remains ambiguous. Trimming cost V 3 bases and J 8 bases, with 7 bases left between them. Germline V gene lookup returns CDR1 SEHNR and CDR2 FQNEAQ (reference sequence). This CDR3 is built from 11 residues. In DNA form, the CDR3 reads TGTGCCAGCAGCTTCTACGGGGAAGCTTTCTTT. This gives the protein CASSFYGEAFF.

The gene calls are TRBV20-1 and TRBJ2-1; 12 bases map to TRBD2. The trim removed 3 bases at V and 4 bases at J, leaving 16 bases unmatched. Germline V gene lookup returns CDR1 DFQATT and CDR2 SNEGSKA (reference sequence). This CDR3 has 19 amino acids. The CDR3 DNA reads TGCAGTGCTAGTACGGCGACTAGCGGGAGATGGGTGACATACAATGAGCAGTTCTTC. Translating gives CSASTATSGRWVTYNEQFF.

The genes are TRBV18 and TRBJ2-7, with TRBD1 identical over 9 bases. This CDR3 has 16 amino acids. Germline V gene lookup returns CDR1 KGHSH and CDR2 LQKENI. Trimming cost V 2 bases and J 7 bases; bases outside gene matches: 12. The CDR3 DNA follows: TGTGCCAGCTCACCATCTCTGCGACAGGGGGTTCGGGAGCAGTACTTC. Translation: CASSPSLRQGVREQYF. The variable domain in full, completed from reference TRBV18 and TRBJ2-7, reads NAGVMQNPRHLVRRRGQEARLRCSPMKGHSHVYWYRQLPEEGLKFMVYLQKENIIDESGMPKERFSAEFPKEGPSILRIQQVVRGDSAAYFCASSPSLRQGVREQYFGPGTRLTVT.

In this sample, this clone turned up a few times. This sequence joins TRBV5-6 and TRBJ2-7; no clear D gene. Germline CDR1 and CDR2: SGHDT and YYEEEE. This CDR3 has 15 residues. V lost 4 bases and J lost 3, with 17 bases in between. The CDR3 spells CASSRPMEWNYEQYF. The CDR3 bases are TGTGCCAGCAGCCGTCCGATGGAGTGGAACTACGAGCAGTACTTC.

The CDR3 here is CASSDGRGGETQYF. Written as DNA, the CDR3 is TGTGCCAGCAGCGATGGGCGGGGGGGAGAGACCCAGTACTTC. The chain has TRBV6-6 and TRBJ2-5, with TRBD2 identical over 9 bases. Germline lookup yields CDR1 MNHNY and CDR2 SVGAGI (reference sequence). The CDR3 consists of 14 residues. The junction had 6 bases not matched to a gene; V was cut back by 6 bases and J by 4 bases.

This clone was counted only a few times. The chain is built from TRBV6-6 and TRBJ1-2; D not certain. The CDR3 is 10 amino acids. V shed 8 bases and J shed 3 bases, with 4 bases lying between them. Germline V gene sequence: CDR1 MNHNY, CDR2 SVGAGI (reference sequence). The CDR3 spells CASRDYGYTF. Written as DNA, the CDR3 is TGTGCCAGCCGGGACTATGGCTACACCTTC.